This T cell receptor beta chain was recorded in a study of early T cells in non-severe SARS-CoV-2 infection. MiXCR, run by TCRdb on the 5' RACE reads, gives a single entry per CDR3 protein. The sample has around 89,000 distinct CDR3 sequences, 14% to 15% seen once. The CDR3 is 15 amino acids. V was pared by 2 bases and J by 0 bases, with 8 bases between. Germline lookup yields CDR1 MDHEN and CDR2 SYDVKM. This clonotype was found many times. Sequenced input: whole blood. The chain couples TRBV28 to TRBJ1-5; D remains unclear. This TCR was sampled from an adult who was a healthcare worker with PCR-confirmed SARS-CoV-2 infection or an uninfected control (not recorded which). The CDR3 protein is CASSLPDRSNQPQHF. CDR3 in DNA: TGTGCCAGCAGTTTACCAGACCGTAGCAATCAGCCCCAGCATTTT.